This T cell receptor beta chain was obtained from a study of regulatory T cells in long-lasting Graves disease. Across the whole study: Persistent Graves' disease meant over 5 years of antithyroid drugs with positive TSH receptor antibodies. Study outcomes and limitations: Accuracy was possibly reduced by small sample size.

Researchers made TCR beta libraries by using iRepertoire HTBI primers and running Arm-PCR on CDR3 regions. TCRdb recomputed calls from the multiplex PCR reads with MiXCR, one row per CDR3 protein. The sample shows about half a million distinct CDR3 sequences, approximately 23% of them seen only once. With 2 bases removed from V and 2 bases from J, the gap between germline ends came to 10 bases. The CDR3 consists of 14 residues. Germline CDR1 is MDHEN and CDR2 is SYDVKM. As for time point: persistent/refractory GD, antithyroid drugs over 5 years with positive TRAb. Isolated PBMC RNA provided the starting material for the TCR library. Patients with Graves' disease were diagnosed by American Thyroid Association guidelines. In this sample, this clonotype turned up many times. The antigen is not known.

The genes are TRBV28 and TRBJ2-7; weak D call: TRBD2 (5 bases). The source is a female donor with Graves disease. This specimen was peripheral blood mononuclear cells (PBMCs), taken when the disease was refractory, from a patient treated with antithyroid drugs. In DNA, the CDR3 is TGTGCCAGCAGTTTAAGTTCCGGGGCCTACGAGCAGTACTTC. Protein sequence: CASSLSSGAYEQYF.